This T cell receptor beta chain is drawn from a study of shared clonotypes between healthy human individuals. V was cut by 2 bases and J by 3 bases, with 9 bases left in between. CDR3 size: 13 residues. CDR1 is SGHTS and CDR2 is YDEGEE in the germline V gene. This clone came up once. The DNA input per sorted-subset replicate PCR was 150 to 200 ng, corresponding to around 28,000 T cell genomes. Sequencing used immunoSEQ multiplex PCR; TCRdb keeps in-frame clones, though not all of them. In the table there are more than 2,000,000 clones, 90% to 95% of which are singletons. Sequenced input: naive CD4+ T cells from PBMCs. As for subset: CD45RA+ positively selected. The J gene is TRBJ2-7, the V gene TRBV5-8; D remains unclear. The sequence was collected from a man aged 18 to 30 in good health. Some clones in this sample may be carry-over from other donors' samples. The CDR3 DNA sequence: TGTGCCAGCAGCTTTAGGGATGGCTACGAGCAGTACTTC. Its translation is CASSFRDGYEQYF.